This T cell receptor (beta chain) was observed in a study of T cell responses to AZD1222 COVID-19 vaccine. Study-level results: In a largely white British group with more females than males, clonal diversity was possibly underestimated. Regions left unmutated in variants are reportedly the target of nearly half of spike-specific TCRs. Among AZD1222 vaccinees, only five or six were seropositive at baseline. Repertoires were obtained solely post-peak T cell response.

Method: immunoSEQ multiplex PCR; TCRdb's copy keeps in-frame clones and lacks some. The sample records tens of thousands of clones, 90% to 95% being singletons. V dropped 3 bases and J dropped 10 bases, with 17 bases sitting between them. From germline, CDR1 is KGHDR and CDR2 SFDVKD. CDR3 size: 14 residues. Details on this clone: Antigen: not known.

The sequence was obtained from an adult who received the MenACWY meningococcal vaccine as a control. This sequence joins TRBV24-1 and TRBJ1-1; a possible D gene is TRBD1 (6 bases). The material was peripheral blood, obtained 28 days after the second dose of the MenACWY control vaccine. In DNA, the CDR3 is TGTGCCACCAGTGATAATATCTCGACAGGTGGAGCTTTCTTT. This sequence encodes CATSDNISTGGAFF.